Reported below is one T cell receptor (beta chain). This entry belongs to a study of blood T cell repertoires in COVID-19. As for the study in general: The United States, Italy and Spain were the sources of the acute and convalescent COVID-19 samples.

There are 13 residues in the CDR3. Germline CDR1 reads LNHDA; CDR2 reads SQIVND (reference sequence). V was shortened by 2 bases and J by 5 bases, with 9 bases between the two germline ends. Per the original methods: Amplification from reference gene primers served as the basis for estimated nucleated cell counts. TCRdb's copy holds only in-frame clones and misses some; the assay was immunoSEQ multiplex PCR. The DNA was the basis for D and trimming; V, J and clone size are from that table. The data contain around 140,000 clones, 80% to 90% of them seen just once; the ten biggest clones take up 18%. Sequencing was performed on peripheral blood. This TCR came from a man aged 45 to 65 with active or convalescent COVID-19. The V gene is TRBV19, the J gene TRBJ1-1, with D hard to call. The CDR3 DNA reads TGTGCCAGTAGTATATTGGAGAGGACTGAAGCTTTCTTT. It encodes CASSILERTEAFF.